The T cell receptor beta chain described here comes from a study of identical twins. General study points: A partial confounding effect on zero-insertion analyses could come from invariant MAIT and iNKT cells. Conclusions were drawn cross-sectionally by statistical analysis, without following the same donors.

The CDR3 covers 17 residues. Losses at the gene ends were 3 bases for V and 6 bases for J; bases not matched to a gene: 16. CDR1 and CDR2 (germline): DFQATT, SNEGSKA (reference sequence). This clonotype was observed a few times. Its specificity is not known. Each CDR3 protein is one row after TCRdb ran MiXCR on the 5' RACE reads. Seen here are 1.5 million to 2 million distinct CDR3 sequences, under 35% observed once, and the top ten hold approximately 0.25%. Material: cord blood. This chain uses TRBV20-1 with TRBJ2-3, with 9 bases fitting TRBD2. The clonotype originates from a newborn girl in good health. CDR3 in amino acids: CSASQARGGPVFDTQYF. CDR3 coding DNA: TGCAGTGCTAGTCAAGCGCGGGGGGGGCCGGTATTTGATACGCAGTATTTT.